One and the same sample provided the 18 T cell receptor beta chains below, sequenced in a study of blood T cells in healthy people across ages. Primed by a sample-barcoded 5' primer and a J-beta primer mix, a second PCR proceeded for about 7 to 11 cycles. Using its own MiXCR run on the 5' RACE reads, TCRdb lists one record per CDR3 protein. The table shows more than 1.4 million distinct CDR3 sequences, with 40% to 50% occurring only once. The sample was blood. The source of these receptors is a woman under 30 in good health.

In its sample, this clonotype was seen once. V is TRBV6-6 and J is TRBJ1-1; the D is unclear. The CDR3 spans 15 residues. The germline CDR1 and CDR2 sequences are MNHNY and SVGAGI (reference sequence). V lost 0 bases to trimming and J lost 2 bases, with 10 bases between them. DNA for the CDR3: TGTGCCAGCAGTTACTCAGCGTCCCTCAACACTGAAGCTTTCTTT. Translation gives CASSYSASLNTEAFF.

This clonotype was seen a few times. The chain recombines TRBV27 with TRBJ2-1; TRBD1 matches at 10 bases. The CDR3 is 17 residues long. CDR1 MNHEY and CDR2 SMNVEV come from the germline V gene (reference sequence). V was pared by 6 bases and J by 3 bases, with 11 bases of the junction left unmatched. DNA for the CDR3: TGTGCCAGCAGCCCTCCCCCTCGGACAGGGGGCTACAATGAGCAGTTCTTC. Protein: CASSPPPRTGGYNEQFF.

J is TRBJ1-2 and V is TRBV6-1; 8 bases match TRBD1. Germline V CDR1 and CDR2: MNHNS, SASEGT. The CDR3 extends over 14 amino acids. Losses at the gene ends were 10 bases for V and 0 bases for J; bases not matched to a gene: 7. The CDR3 nucleotides are TGTGCCACCCGTGGGACAGGTCCTAACTATGGCTACACCTTC. Amino acid sequence: CATRGTGPNYGYTF.

The CDR3 reads CAWSPGWGWNTEAFF. CDR3 in DNA: TGTGCCTGGAGTCCGGGGTGGGGGTGGAACACTGAAGCTTTCTTT. This chain uses TRBV30 with TRBJ1-1; possible D gene TRBD1, 5 bases. The CDR3 runs 15 residues. Germline V gene sequence: CDR1 GTSNPN, CDR2 SVGIG (reference sequence). The ends were cut back, 2 bases at V and 1 base at J, with 14 bases in the middle.

The rearrangement uses TRBV6-1 and TRBJ2-3; TRBD2 aligns across 16 bases. V lost 7 bases and J lost 5; bases outside the gene matches: 15. This CDR3 is 19 amino acids long. Germline CDR1 MNHNS, CDR2 SASEGT. CDR3 sequence reads: CASTQGLAGGLPSLDTQYF. For the CDR3, the DNA is TGTGCCAGCACCCAGGGACTAGCGGGAGGGCTTCCCTCCCTAGATACGCAGTATTTT.

Only a few counts were recorded for this clonotype. J is TRBJ1-2 and V is TRBV10-3; TRBD1 aligns across 9 bases. In germline, CDR1 is ENHRY, CDR2 SYGVKD. With 6 bases clipped from V and 2 bases from J, the junction kept 4 bases outside the gene matches. The CDR3 has 14 amino acids. This CDR3 reads CAIRGQGMNYGYTF. CDR3 sequence (DNA): TGTGCCATCAGAGGACAGGGGATGAACTATGGCTACACCTTC.

V gene TRBV6-2 or TRBV6-3 combines with J gene TRBJ2-3; 8 nucleotides agree with TRBD2. V lost 2 bases to trimming and J lost 2 bases; unmatched junction nucleotides: 6. Germline CDR1 MNHEY, CDR2 SVGEGT. This CDR3 spans 16 amino acids. The CDR3 region is CASSYGAGALTDTQYF. DNA of the CDR3: TGTGCCAGCAGTTACGGAGCGGGGGCCCTCACAGATACGCAGTATTTT.

The sample holds a few counts of this clonotype. The rearrangement joins TRBV28 to TRBJ1-1; 10 nucleotides align to TRBD1. The V gene end was trimmed by 6 bases and the J gene end by 0 bases; junction bases not matched to a gene: 10. Germline CDR1 reads MDHEN; CDR2 reads SYDVKM. This CDR3 region has 17 residues. The CDR3 sequence: CASRSPGTGDLNTEAFF. The CDR3 DNA sequence: TGTGCCAGCAGATCTCCCGGGACAGGGGATCTGAACACTGAAGCTTTCTTT.

The CDR3 bases are TGTGCCTGGAGTACAGGGGGCATCTCCTACGAGCAGTACTTC. This gives the protein CAWSTGGISYEQYF. The genes are TRBV30 and TRBJ2-7, with 9 bases fitting TRBD1. The CDR3 covers 14 residues. Germline V CDR1 and CDR2: GTSNPN, SVGIG (reference sequence). V was clipped by 2 bases and J by 0 bases; unmatched bases: 2.

V usage is TRBV20-1 and J usage is TRBJ2-5, with a weak D call TRBD2 (7 bases). The J call may be wrong; the DNA end is better matched by TRBJ2-7. The CDR3 runs 14 residues. In germline, CDR1 is DFQATT, CDR2 SNEGSKA (reference sequence). The CDR3 sequence is CSARSQGGVREQYF. The CDR3 DNA sequence: TGCAGTGCTAGATCCCAAGGGGGGGTGCGCGAGCAGTACTTC.

This clonotype was observed a handful of times. The rearrangement links TRBV5-1 to TRBJ1-2; 7 bases are a match to TRBD1. The junction had 17 bases not matched to a gene; V was cut back by 3 bases and J by 12 bases. Germline V CDR1 and CDR2: SGHRS, YFSETQ. The CDR3 spans 15 residues. CDR3 nucleotide sequence: TGCGCCAGCAGCTCCGGGACAGTTAGCTTTATGGCTAACACCTTC. Residues: CASSSGTVSFMANTF.

Concerning this clonotype itself: The junction shows a germline mismatch at one end, possibly a read error. CDR3 in DNA: TGTGCCAGCAGTGATAACGGTGGCTACACCTTT. Amino acids: CASSDNGGYTF. J is TRBJ1-2 and V is TRBV6-1; D uncertain. Germline lookup yields CDR1 MNHNS and CDR2 SASEGT. The CDR3 is 11 amino acids.

This rearrangement joins TRBV20-1 to TRBJ1-2; 8 positions match TRBD1. The germline CDR1 and CDR2 sequences are DFQATT and SNEGSKA (reference sequence). V was clipped by 5 bases and J by 4 bases; unmatched bases: 6. This CDR3 region has 13 residues. The CDR3 DNA follows: TGCAGTGCTCCCGGGACAGGCCTCTATGGCTACACCTTC. It translates to CSAPGTGLYGYTF.

This chain joins TRBV29-1 and TRBJ1-2; 10 nucleotides line up with TRBD1. CDR3 size: 15 residues. The ends lost 1 base at V and 6 bases at J; junction bases unmatched: 8. The germline V gene encodes CDR1 SQVTM and CDR2 ANQGSEA. For the CDR3, the DNA is TGCAGCGTTGAAGGGGTGAGACAGGGGGCGAATGGCTACACCTTC. Amino acid sequence: CSVEGVRQGANGYTF.

The chain uses TRBV7-9 and TRBJ2-7; D is tentatively TRBD1 or TRBD2 (5 bases each). The V gene lost 5 bases and the J gene lost 2 bases, with 13 bases spanning the gap. In germline, CDR1 is SEHNR, CDR2 FQNEAQ (reference sequence). The CDR3 runs 14 residues. The CDR3 DNA is TGTGCCAGCAGCCCACGGGGCACCCCCTACGAGCAGTACTTC. Its protein is CASSPRGTPYEQYF. Based on the CDR3 plus reference TRBV7-9 and TRBJ2-7, the full variable domain is DTGVSQNPRHKITKRGQNVTFRCDPISEHNRLYWYRQTLGQGPEFLTYFQNEAQLEKSRLLSDRFSAERPKGSFSTLEIQRTEQGDSAMYLCASSPRGTPYEQYFGPGTRLTVT.

The chain employs TRBV7-2 and TRBJ1-3; weak D call: TRBD1 (6 bases). The CDR3 sequence is 14 residues long. Germline V CDR1 and CDR2: SGHTA, FQGNSA. V lost 4 bases and J lost 6, with 13 bases in between. This CDR3 reads CASSWGRDQNTIYF. CDR3 DNA sequence: TGTGCCAGCAGCTGGGGGCGTGACCAAAACACCATATATTTT.

This clonotype has just a few counts. The chain has TRBV4-1 and TRBJ2-1; D remains ambiguous. Germline lookup yields CDR1 MGHRA and CDR2 YSYEKL. The germline V and J ends were trimmed by 0 bases and 0 bases, with 15 bases remaining between them. The length of the CDR3 is 18 residues. The CDR3 region has the DNA TGCGCCAGCAGCCAAGAACCCCCCAGCCCCAGCTCCTACAATGAGCAGTTCTTC. Translated, it gives CASSQEPPSPSSYNEQFF.

This clonotype was detected a few times. V is TRBV2 and J is TRBJ2-7; 8 nucleotides match TRBD2. Germline CDR1 is SNHLY and CDR2 is FYNNEI. V shed 2 bases, J shed 4 bases, and the junction held 7 bases outside the gene matches. CDR3 length: 15 amino acids. CDR3 amino acids: CASSELSGGIYEQYF. As DNA, the CDR3 is TGTGCCAGCAGTGAATTGAGCGGGGGCATATACGAGCAGTACTTC.